This T cell receptor beta chain was identified during a study of CD8 T cells in ankylosing spondylitis. Findings and caveats of the study: Previously reported in reactive arthritis synovial fluid and blood were some of the motif variants.

The V gene's germline CDR1 is DFQATT and CDR2 SNEGSKA (reference sequence). The ends were cut back, 5 bases at V and 5 bases at J, with 16 bases in the middle. The CDR3 consists of 14 residues. This clonotype was picked up many times. The antigen is not known. TCRdb itself ran the 5' RACE reads through MiXCR, one entry per CDR3 protein. The sample has some 95,000 distinct CDR3 sequences; around 9.4% are singletons. This chain joins TRBV20-1 and TRBJ1-5, with D possibly matching TRBD1 (5 bases). Sequencing used blood, either unsorted or a sorted T cell fraction (not recorded which). The receptor was isolated from a male donor with ankylosing spondylitis or in good health (not recorded which). CDR3 nucleotides: TGCAGTGCTCGGAACGGTGTAGGGGATCAGCCCCAGCATTTT. It is translated as CSARNGVGDQPQHF.